What follows are 18 T cell receptor beta chains derived from one specimen sequenced in a study of molecular identifiers for immune sequencing clone quantification. TCRdb fed the PCR reads into MiXCR, producing one record per CDR3 protein. Of 60,000 to 80,000 distinct CDR3 sequences listed, approximately 18% are singletons. Sequenced sample: naive CD8+ T cells from blood, with Jurkat cell RNA spiked in. Sample subset: FACS-sorted CD8+CD4-CCR7+CD45RA+ naive T cells. Receptors originate from a human donor in good health. Some libraries in this study had Jurkat cell RNA spiked in.

Ten or more counts support this clonotype. The rearrangement uses TRBV11-2 and TRBJ1-2, with D possibly being TRBD1 (5 bases). The CDR3 is 16 amino acids. Trimming removed 5 bases at V and 2 bases at J, with 18 bases between. Per the germline V gene, CDR1 is SGHAT and CDR2 is FQNNGV. CDR3 sequence reads: CASSRATRQQNYGYTF. CDR3 coding DNA: TGTGCCAGCAGCCGAGCGACCCGACAGCAAAACTATGGCTACACCTTC.

This clonotype was observed at least ten times. The chain carries TRBV5-6 and TRBJ2-2; no firm D call. This CDR3 region has 13 residues. CDR1 and CDR2 (germline): SGHDT, YYEEEE. Deletions cut 4 bases from V and 6 bases from J, with 10 bases between. CDR3 region: CASSIAFAGELFF. The DNA of the CDR3 is TGTGCCAGCAGCATAGCATTCGCCGGGGAGCTGTTTTTT.

Only a few counts were recorded for this clonotype. The chain combines TRBV11-3 with TRBJ2-7; D tentatively fits TRBD1 or TRBD2 (5 bases each). This CDR3 comprises 14 residues. Trimming shortened V by 6 bases and J by 1 base, and 13 bases separated the two germline ends. Per germline, CDR1 SGHNT and CDR2 YENEEA. The DNA for the CDR3 is TGTGCCAGCAGGGACACAAGGAGGTCCTACGAGCAGTACTTC. Protein: CASRDTRRSYEQYF.

Note on this clonotype: With a much larger clone just one base away, this may be a read error. The chain uses TRBV29-1 and TRBJ2-1; a possible D gene is TRBD2 (5 bases). The germline V gene encodes CDR1 SQVTM and CDR2 ANQGSEA. The CDR3 has 15 residues. This chain's CDR3 is CSASGFRSRYSEQFF. CDR3 bases: TGCAGCGCGAGCGGTTTCAGAAGCAGATACAGTGAGCAGTTCTTC.

J is TRBJ1-1 and V is TRBV19; D gene unclear. Trimming took off 10 bases at V and 0 bases at J, with 18 bases between the two ends. The CDR3 extends over 15 amino acids. CDR1 and CDR2 (germline): LNHDA, SQIVND (reference sequence). CDR3: CAITRTGSMNTEAFF. The DNA for the CDR3 is TGTGCCATCACCCGGACGGGGTCGATGAACACTGAAGCTTTCTTT.

This clonotype was found many times. The genes are TRBV5-4 and TRBJ2-3; 7 bases map to TRBD2. With 0 bases clipped from V and 3 bases from J, the junction kept 4 bases outside the gene matches. The CDR3 consists of 15 residues. Germline V gene data show CDR1 as SGHNT and CDR2 as YYREEE (reference sequence). The CDR3 reads CASSLELAATDTQYF. Here the CDR3 DNA reads TGTGCCAGCAGCTTGGAGCTAGCGGCAACAGATACGCAGTATTTT. Using reference TRBV5-4 and TRBJ2-3 for the parts outside the CDR3, the full variable domain is ETGVTQSPTHLIKTRGQQVTLRCSSQSGHNTVSWYQQALGQGPQFIFQYYREEENGRGNFPPRFSGLQFPNYSSELNVNALELDDSALYLCASSLELAATDTQYFGPGTRLTVL.

The rearrangement uses TRBV4-2 and TRBJ1-2; D not resolved. Germline loops: CDR1 LGHNA, CDR2 YNFKEQ. V lost 4 bases to trimming and J lost 1 base, with 16 bases between them. This CDR3 spans 16 amino acids. CDR3 protein: CASSPVEETDNYGYTF. CDR3 DNA sequence: TGTGCCAGCAGCCCAGTGGAGGAGACCGATAACTATGGCTACACCTTC.

This clonotype has ten or more counts. V and J are TRBV14 and TRBJ1-6, with D uncertain. CDR3 length: 17 residues. Trimming left V 1 base short and J 10 bases short, with 20 bases between. Looked up from germline, CDR1 is SGHDN and CDR2 is FVKESK. The CDR3 DNA reads TGTGCCAGCAGCCAAGGATCCATTTTGATAAGTTCGTCACCCCTCCACTTT. This sequence encodes CASSQGSILISSSPLHF. Filled out from reference TRBV14 and TRBJ1-6, the complete variable domain reads EAGVTQFPSHSVIEKGQTVTLRCDPISGHDNLYWYRRVMGKEIKFLLHFVKESKQDESGMPNNRFLAERTGGTYSTLKVQPAELEDSGVYFCASSQGSILISSSPLHFGNGTRLTVT.

This clonotype has ten or more counts. This chain connects TRBV7-3 to TRBJ1-2, with 11 nucleotides matching TRBD1. This CDR3 has 16 residues. The germline gives CDR1 SGHTA, CDR2 FQGTGA. The ends lost 5 bases at V and 7 bases at J; junction bases unmatched: 12. The CDR3: CASSPVGSDRGLGYTF. CDR3 DNA sequence: TGTGCCAGCAGCCCCGTTGGGTCGGACAGGGGGCTTGGCTACACCTTC.

This clonotype was seen repeatedly, ten times or more. The chain carries TRBV19 and TRBJ2-3; 9 nucleotides match TRBD2. The CDR3 spans 17 residues. From germline, CDR1 is LNHDA and CDR2 SQIVND (reference sequence). The V gene end was trimmed by 0 bases and the J gene end by 2 bases; junction bases not matched to a gene: 6. The CDR3 DNA sequence: TGTGCCAGTAGTATAGAGCCTAGCGGGACGATCACAGATACGCAGTATTTT. It codes for CASSIEPSGTITDTQYF.

This clonotype was detected many times. The chain couples TRBV28 to TRBJ2-4; 11 positions match TRBD2. The CDR3 spans 18 residues. V shed 3 bases, J shed 0 bases, and the junction held 7 bases outside the gene matches. Germline CDR1 and CDR2: MDHEN and SYDVKM. The CDR3 sequence is CASSFVLAGVEAKNIQYF. The CDR3 DNA is TGTGCCAGCAGTTTCGTACTAGCGGGAGTCGAAGCCAAAAACATTCAGTACTTC.

This clonotype was detected once. Given a much more abundant clone one base away, this may be a read error. CDR3 in amino acids: CASYVNPSTEAFF. Here the CDR3 DNA reads TGTGCCAGCTACGTTAACCCGAGCACTGAAGCTTTCTTT. The chain is built from TRBV6-1 and TRBJ1-1; D remains ambiguous. The CDR3 covers 13 residues. The V end was cut by 8 bases, the J end by 4 bases, with 14 bases between. The germline CDR1 and CDR2 sequences are MNHNS and SASEGT.

This clonotype has a handful of counts. CDR3 in amino acids: CATSDSSRGGQLLFHPDTQYF. The DNA for the CDR3 is TGTGCCACCAGTGATTCTAGCCGGGGCGGGCAATTACTTTTTCATCCAGATACGCAGTATTTT. The chain uses TRBV24-1 and TRBJ2-3; D could derive from TRBD1 or TRBD2 (5 bases each). The CDR3 length is 21 residues. Trimming took 2 bases from V and 4 from J, leaving 30 bases between them. CDR1 and CDR2 from the germline V gene are KGHDR and SFDVKD.

The chain combines TRBV2 with TRBJ2-7; possible D gene TRBD2, 6 bases. The germline V and J ends were trimmed by 4 bases and 3 bases, with 13 bases remaining between them. CDR1 is SNHLY, CDR2 FYNNEI, per germline. The CDR3 has 14 residues. The CDR3 is CASSGPGSGYEQYF. As DNA, the CDR3 is TGTGCCAGCAGTGGACCCGGGAGCGGCTACGAGCAGTACTTC.

This clonotype showed up many times. The chain carries TRBV29-1 and TRBJ1-1; 8 bases are a match to TRBD1. CDR3 length equals 12 residues. Germline CDR1 SQVTM, CDR2 ANQGSEA. V dropped 7 bases and J dropped 4; count of bases not matched to a gene: 5. CDR3 sequence (DNA): TGCAGCGGATCAGGGGGCCTCACTGAAGCTTTCTTT. The encoded protein is CSGSGGLTEAFF. Drawing the rest from reference TRBV29-1 and TRBJ1-1, the complete variable domain is SAVISQKPSRDICQRGTSLTIQCQVDSQVTMMFWYRQQPGQSLTLIATANQGSEATYESGFVIDKFPISRPNLTFSTLTVSNMSPEDSSIYLCSGSGGLTEAFFGQGTRLTVV.

This clonotype was observed a few times. J is TRBJ2-7 and V is TRBV27; 8 bases fit TRBD2. Trimming cost V 5 bases and J 6 bases; bases outside gene matches: 6. Germline CDR1 is MNHEY and CDR2 is SMNVEV (reference sequence). The CDR3 length is 13 residues. CDR3 coding DNA: TGTGCCAGCAGTGGCGGGGGGTTGGGCGAGCAGTACTTC. Residues: CASSGGGLGEQYF.

This clonotype was seen ten or more times. The chain joins TRBV4-1 to TRBJ2-1, with D possibly matching TRBD2 (5 bases). Trimming removed 4 bases from V and 2 bases from J, with 12 bases in between. Per the germline V gene, CDR1 is MGHRA and CDR2 is YSYEKL. CDR3 size: 15 residues. The CDR3 sequence is CASSPGRSTYNEQFF. CDR3 bases: TGCGCCAGCAGCCCGGGAAGGTCCACCTACAATGAGCAGTTCTTC.

This clonotype came up many times. The chain links TRBV6-5 to TRBJ1-4; D is perhaps TRBD1 (5 bases). V was clipped by 5 bases and J by 7 bases, with 11 bases between them. CDR1 is MNHEY and CDR2 is SVGAGI in the germline V gene. This CDR3 comprises 13 residues. Here the CDR3 DNA reads TGTGCCAGCAGTGTAGGGGTCGGTGAAAAACTGTTTTTT. Its translation: CASSVGVGEKLFF.